This T cell receptor (beta chain) was documented in a study of TIL therapy for anti-PD-1-resistant metastatic lung cancer. Overall study findings and caveats: Many TIL product clones were absent from baseline tumor, suggesting clonal contraction.

Time point: pre-treatment sample, taken before nivolumab and TIL therapy. Pleural nodules or supraclavicular lymph nodes made up most of the excised metastases sampled. For this clone: Antigen: not known.

The immunoSEQ assay was v3. Survey-level samples got 2 million or so read pairs; deep-level samples got roughly 4.5-6.5 million. TCRdb keeps only in-frame clones here, not all; method: immunoSEQ multiplex PCR. The table has approximately 97,000 clones, about three fifths seen once. The material sequenced was tumor tissue, taken at baseline. This clonotype originated in a person between 30 and 79 years old with non-small cell lung cancer.

CDR3 residues: CASGRVGSYEQYF. The CDR3 DNA is TGTGCCAGCGGGCGGGTGGGCTCCTACGAGCAGTACTTC. The chain links TRBV6-5 to TRBJ2-7, with D possibly being TRBD2 (5 bases). The CDR3 runs to 13 residues. The germline gives CDR1 MNHEY, CDR2 SVGAGI. Trimming took 8 bases from V and 0 from J, leaving 11 bases between them.